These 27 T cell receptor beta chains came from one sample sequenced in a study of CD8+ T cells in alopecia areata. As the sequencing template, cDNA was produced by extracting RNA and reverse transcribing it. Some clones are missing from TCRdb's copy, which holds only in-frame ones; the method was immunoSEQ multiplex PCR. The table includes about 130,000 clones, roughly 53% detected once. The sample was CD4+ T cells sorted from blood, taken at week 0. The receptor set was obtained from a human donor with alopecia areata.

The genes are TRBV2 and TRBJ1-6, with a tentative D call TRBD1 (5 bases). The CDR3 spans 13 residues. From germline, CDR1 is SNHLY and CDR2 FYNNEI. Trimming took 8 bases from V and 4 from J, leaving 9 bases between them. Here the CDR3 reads CASLTEYNSPLHF. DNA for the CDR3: TGTGCCAGCCTGACAGAATATAATTCACCCCTCCACTTT.

The CDR3 coding sequence is TGCGCCAGCAGTCTATGGGGGAGGGTCAGGGACCCAGCAGGGTTCCAGTATTTT. Translating it yields CASSLWGRVRDPAGFQYF. The V call is TRBV23-1, the J call TRBJ2-3; 7 nucleotides align to TRBD2. TRBV23-1 is assigned to the ORF class and has an uncertain function. The CDR3 sequence is 18 residues long. J lost 12 bases, V lost 4 bases, and 25 bases had no gene match.

CDR3 sequence: CASSSRGRGSSYEQYF. The CDR3 nucleotides are TGCGCCAGCAGCTCCAGGGGGAGGGGGAGCTCCTACGAGCAGTACTTC. The chain links TRBV5-1 to TRBJ2-7; D tentatively reads TRBD1 or TRBD2 (7 bases each). V shed 3 bases and J shed 0 bases, with 16 bases lying between them. This CDR3 has 16 residues. Germline V gene data show CDR1 as SGHRS and CDR2 as YFSETQ.

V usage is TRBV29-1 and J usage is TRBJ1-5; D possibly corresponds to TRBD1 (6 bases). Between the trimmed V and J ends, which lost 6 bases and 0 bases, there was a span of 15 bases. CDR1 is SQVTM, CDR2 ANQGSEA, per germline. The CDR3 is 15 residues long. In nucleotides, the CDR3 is TGCAGCGTCCTGACGTCAGGGGATAGCAATCAGCCCCAGCATTTT. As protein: CSVLTSGDSNQPQHF.

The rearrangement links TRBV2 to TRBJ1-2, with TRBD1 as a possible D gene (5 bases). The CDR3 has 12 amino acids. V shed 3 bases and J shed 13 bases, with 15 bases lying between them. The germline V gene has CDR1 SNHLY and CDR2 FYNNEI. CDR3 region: CASSEGRPLSTF. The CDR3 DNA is TGTGCCAGCAGTGAGGGACGGCCGTTGAGCACCTTC.

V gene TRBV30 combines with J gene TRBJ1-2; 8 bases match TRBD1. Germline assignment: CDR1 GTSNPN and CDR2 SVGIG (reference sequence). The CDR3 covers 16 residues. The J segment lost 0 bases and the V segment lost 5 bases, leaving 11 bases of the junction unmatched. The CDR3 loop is CAWDKQGTGTNYGYTF. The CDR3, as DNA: TGTGCCTGGGATAAGCAAGGGACAGGAACTAACTATGGCTACACCTTC.

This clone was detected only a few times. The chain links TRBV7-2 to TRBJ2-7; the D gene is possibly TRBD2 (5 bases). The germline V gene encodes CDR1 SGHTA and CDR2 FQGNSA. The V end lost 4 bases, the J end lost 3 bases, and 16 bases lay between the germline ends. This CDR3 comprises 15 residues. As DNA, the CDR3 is TGTGCCAGCAGCTCCGATACTGGCGGGTTCTACGAGCAGTACTTC. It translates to CASSSDTGGFYEQYF.

CDR3 loop: CASSSQGLLKETQYF. The CDR3 DNA is TGTGCCAGCAGCTCCCAGGGACTACTAAAAGAGACCCAGTACTTC. The J gene is TRBJ2-5, the V gene TRBV7-2; 7 bases line up with TRBD2. CDR1 and CDR2 from the germline V gene are SGHTA and FQGNSA. This CDR3 contains 15 residues. The J segment lost 3 bases and the V segment lost 4 bases, leaving 8 bases of the junction unmatched.

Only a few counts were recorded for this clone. Here the CDR3 reads CASSVTLTSFSSTDTQYF. The CDR3 bases are TGTGCCAGCAGCGTAACCTTGACGAGCTTTTCTAGCACAGATACGCAGTATTTT. This chain uses TRBV13 with TRBJ2-3; no firm D call. The CDR3 length is 18 residues. Trimming removed 5 bases at V and 0 bases at J, with 21 bases between. Germline loops: CDR1 PRHDT, CDR2 FYEKMQ (reference sequence).

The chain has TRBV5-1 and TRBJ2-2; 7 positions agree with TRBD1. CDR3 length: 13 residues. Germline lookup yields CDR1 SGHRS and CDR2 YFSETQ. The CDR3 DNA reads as TGCGCAGCAGGGACAGCGAACACCGGGGAGCTGTTTTTT. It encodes CAAGTANTGELFF. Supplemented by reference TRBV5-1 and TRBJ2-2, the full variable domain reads KAGVTQTPRYLIKTRGQQVTLSCSPISGHRSVSWYQQTPGQGLQFLFEYFSETQRNKGNFPGRFSGRQFSNSRSEMNVSTLELGDSALYLCAAGTANTGELFFGEGSRLTVL.

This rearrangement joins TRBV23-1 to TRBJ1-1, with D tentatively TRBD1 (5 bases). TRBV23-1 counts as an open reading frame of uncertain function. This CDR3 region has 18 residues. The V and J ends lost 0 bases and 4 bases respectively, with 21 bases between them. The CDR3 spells CASSQSRGRIGPLTEAFF. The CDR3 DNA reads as TGCGCCAGCAGTCAATCGCGGGGGAGAATCGGACCGCTCACTGAAGCTTTCTTT.

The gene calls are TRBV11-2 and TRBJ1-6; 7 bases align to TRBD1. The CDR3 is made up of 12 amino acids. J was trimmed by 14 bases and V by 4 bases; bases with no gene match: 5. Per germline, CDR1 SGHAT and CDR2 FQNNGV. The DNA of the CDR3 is TGTGCCAGCAGCTCCAGGGGGGGAACCCTCCACTTT. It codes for CASSSRGGTLHF.

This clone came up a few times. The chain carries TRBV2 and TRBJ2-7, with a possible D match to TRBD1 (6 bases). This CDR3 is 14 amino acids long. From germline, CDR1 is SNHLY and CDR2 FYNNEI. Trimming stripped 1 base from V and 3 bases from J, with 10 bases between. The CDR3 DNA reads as TGTGCCAGCAGTGAAGACGGGACAAACTACGAGCAGTACTTC. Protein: CASSEDGTNYEQYF.

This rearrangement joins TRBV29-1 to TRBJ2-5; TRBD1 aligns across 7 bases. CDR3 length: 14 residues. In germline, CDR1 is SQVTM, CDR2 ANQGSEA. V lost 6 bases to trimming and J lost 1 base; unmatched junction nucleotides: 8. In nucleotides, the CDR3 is TGCAGCGTCGCCGGGACAGCTTCCCAAGAGACCCAGTACTTC. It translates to CSVAGTASQETQYF.

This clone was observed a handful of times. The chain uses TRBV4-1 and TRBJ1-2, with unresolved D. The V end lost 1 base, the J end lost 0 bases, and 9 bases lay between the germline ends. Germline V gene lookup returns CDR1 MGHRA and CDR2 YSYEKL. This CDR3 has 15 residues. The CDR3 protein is CASSQVGNSNYGYTF. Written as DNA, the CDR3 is TGCGCCAGCAGCCAAGTCGGGAATTCTAACTATGGCTACACCTTC.

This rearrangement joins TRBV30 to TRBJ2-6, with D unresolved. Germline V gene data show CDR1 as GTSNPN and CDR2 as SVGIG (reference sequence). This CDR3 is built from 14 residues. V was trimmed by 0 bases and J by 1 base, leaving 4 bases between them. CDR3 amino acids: CAWSVRSGANVLTF. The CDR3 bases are TGTGCCTGGAGTGTGCGGTCTGGGGCCAACGTCCTGACTTTC. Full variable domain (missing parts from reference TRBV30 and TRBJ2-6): SQTIHQWPATLVQPVGSPLSLECTVEGTSNPNLYWYRQAAGRGLQLLFYSVGIGQISSEVPQNLSASRPQDRQFILSSKKLLLSDSGFYLCAWSVRSGANVLTFGAGSRLTVL.

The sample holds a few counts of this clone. The chain's CDR3 is CSDDSGSREKLFF. As DNA, the CDR3 is TGCAGCGACGACTCAGGGTCACGAGAAAAACTGTTTTTT. The chain has TRBV29-1 and TRBJ1-4, with TRBD1 as a possible D gene (5 bases). Trimming removed 7 bases at V and 8 bases at J, with 17 bases between. This CDR3 is 13 amino acids long. Germline CDR1 SQVTM, CDR2 ANQGSEA. The complete variable domain, with remaining parts taken from reference TRBV29-1 and TRBJ1-4, reads SAVISQKPSRDICQRGTSLTIQCQVDSQVTMMFWYRQQPGQSLTLIATANQGSEATYESGFVIDKFPISRPNLTFSTLTVSNMSPEDSSIYLCSDDSGSREKLFFGSGTQLSVL.

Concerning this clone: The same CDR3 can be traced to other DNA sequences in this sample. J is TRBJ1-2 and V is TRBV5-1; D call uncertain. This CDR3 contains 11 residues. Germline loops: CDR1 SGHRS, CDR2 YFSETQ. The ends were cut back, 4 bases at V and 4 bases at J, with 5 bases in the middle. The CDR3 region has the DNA TGCGCCAGCAGCCTAGGCTATGGCTACACCTTC. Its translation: CASSLGYGYTF.

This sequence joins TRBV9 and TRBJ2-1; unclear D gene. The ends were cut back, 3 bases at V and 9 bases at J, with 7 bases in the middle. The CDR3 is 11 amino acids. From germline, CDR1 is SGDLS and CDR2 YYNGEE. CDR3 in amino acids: CASSAATEQFF. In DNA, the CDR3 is TGTGCCAGCAGCGCTGCGACTGAGCAGTTCTTC. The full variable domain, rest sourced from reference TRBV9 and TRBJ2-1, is DSGVTQTPKHLITATGQRVTLRCSPRSGDLSVYWYQQSLDQGLQFLIQYYNGEERAKGNILERFSAQQFPDLHSELNLSSLELGDSALYFCASSAATEQFFGPGTRLTVL.

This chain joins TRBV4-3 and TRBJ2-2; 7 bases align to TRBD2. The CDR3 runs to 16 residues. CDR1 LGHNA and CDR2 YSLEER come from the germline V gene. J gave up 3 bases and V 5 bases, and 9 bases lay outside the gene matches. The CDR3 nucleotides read TGCGCCAGCAGCGTAGGGTCTAGCGGATACACCGGGGAGCTGTTTTTT. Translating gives CASSVGSSGYTGELFF.

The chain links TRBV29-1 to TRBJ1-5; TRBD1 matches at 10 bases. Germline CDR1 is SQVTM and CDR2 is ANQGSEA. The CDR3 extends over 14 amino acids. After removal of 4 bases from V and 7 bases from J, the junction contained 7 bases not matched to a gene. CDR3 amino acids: CSVASGTGDQPQHF. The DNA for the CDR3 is TGCAGCGTTGCGTCCGGGACAGGGGACCAGCCCCAGCATTTT. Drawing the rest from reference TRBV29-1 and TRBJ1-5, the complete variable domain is SAVISQKPSRDICQRGTSLTIQCQVDSQVTMMFWYRQQPGQSLTLIATANQGSEATYESGFVIDKFPISRPNLTFSTLTVSNMSPEDSSIYLCSVASGTGDQPQHFGDGTRLSIL.

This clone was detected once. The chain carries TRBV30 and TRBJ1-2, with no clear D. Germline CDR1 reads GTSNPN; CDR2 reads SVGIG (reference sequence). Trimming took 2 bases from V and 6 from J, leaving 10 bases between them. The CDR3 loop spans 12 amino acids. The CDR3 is CAWSRYENGYTF. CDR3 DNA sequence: TGTGCCTGGAGTAGATACGAGAATGGCTACACCTTC.

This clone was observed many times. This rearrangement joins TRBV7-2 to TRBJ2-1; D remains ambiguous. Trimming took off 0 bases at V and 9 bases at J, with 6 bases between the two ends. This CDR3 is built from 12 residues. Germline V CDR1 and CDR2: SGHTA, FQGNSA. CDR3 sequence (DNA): TGTGCCAGCAGCTTAGCGGGGTTTGAGCAGTTCTTC. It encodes CASSLAGFEQFF. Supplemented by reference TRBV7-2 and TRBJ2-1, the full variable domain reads GAGVSQSPSNKVTEKGKDVELRCDPISGHTALYWYRQSLGQGLEFLIYFQGNSAPDKSGLPSDRFSAERTGGSVSTLTIQRTQQEDSAVYLCASSLAGFEQFFGPGTRLTVL.

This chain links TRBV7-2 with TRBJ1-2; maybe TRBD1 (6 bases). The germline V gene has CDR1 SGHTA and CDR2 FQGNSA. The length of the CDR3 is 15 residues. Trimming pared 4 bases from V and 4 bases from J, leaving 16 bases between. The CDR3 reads CASSSQTGVSYGYTF. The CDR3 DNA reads TGTGCCAGCAGCTCTCAGACAGGAGTCAGCTATGGCTACACCTTC.

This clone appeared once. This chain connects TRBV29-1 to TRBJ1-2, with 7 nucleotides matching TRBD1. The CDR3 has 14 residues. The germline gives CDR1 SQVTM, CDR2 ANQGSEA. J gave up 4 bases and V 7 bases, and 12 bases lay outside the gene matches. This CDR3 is CSASTGKDGYGYTF. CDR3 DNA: TGCAGCGCATCGACAGGGAAGGACGGCTATGGCTACACCTTC.

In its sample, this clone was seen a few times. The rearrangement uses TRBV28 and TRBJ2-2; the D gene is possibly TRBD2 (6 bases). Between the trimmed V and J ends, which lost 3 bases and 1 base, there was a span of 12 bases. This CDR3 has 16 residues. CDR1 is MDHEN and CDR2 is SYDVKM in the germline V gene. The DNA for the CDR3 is TGTGCCAGCAGTTTCACGGGACTCTTGAACACCGGGGAGCTGTTTTTT. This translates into CASSFTGLLNTGELFF.

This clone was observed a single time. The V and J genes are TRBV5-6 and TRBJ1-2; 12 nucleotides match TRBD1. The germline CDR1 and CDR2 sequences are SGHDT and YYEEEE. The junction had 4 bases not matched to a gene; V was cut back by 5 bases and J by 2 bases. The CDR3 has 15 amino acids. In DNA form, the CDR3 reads TGTGCCAGCAGTGGGACAGGGGGCTGGAACTATGGCTACACCTTC. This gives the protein CASSGTGGWNYGYTF.